Listed here are 29 T cell receptor beta chains from one sample, sequenced in a study of T cell responses to AZD1222 COVID-19 vaccine. TCRdb's copy holds only in-frame clones and misses some; the assay was immunoSEQ multiplex PCR. The sample has 150,000 to 200,000 clones, around 86% seen once; the top ten hold approximately 2.7%. Sample: peripheral blood, taken on day 0 of MenACWY control vaccination. The receptors were gathered from an adult in good health.

This clone was found once. The chain uses TRBV5-1 and TRBJ2-2; D remains ambiguous. The V end was cut by 5 bases, the J end by 6 bases, with 14 bases between. This CDR3 contains 14 residues. CDR1 and CDR2 (germline): SGHRS, YFSETQ. The CDR3 here is CASRPGGGAGELFF. The CDR3 DNA reads as TGCGCCAGCAGACCGGGCGGTGGGGCCGGGGAGCTGTTTTTT.

The V call is TRBV2, the J call TRBJ2-7, with D tentatively TRBD2 (6 bases). The V end lost 11 bases, the J end lost 6 bases, and 20 bases lay between the germline ends. The length of the CDR3 is 13 residues. Germline CDR1 reads SNHLY; CDR2 reads FYNNEI. The CDR3 spells CAAKEGKAVEQYF. CDR3 in DNA: TGTGCCGCCAAGGAGGGAAAGGCGGTCGAGCAGTACTTC.

Here the CDR3 reads CASSQDSHSGNTIYF. CDR3 bases: TGTGCCAGCAGCCAAGACAGCCACTCTGGAAACACCATATATTTT. V is TRBV14 and J is TRBJ1-3; D ambiguous. V lost 0 bases and J 0 bases, leaving 6 bases between the germline ends. Per the germline V gene, CDR1 is SGHDN and CDR2 is FVKESK. The CDR3 loop spans 15 amino acids.

This chain links TRBV28 with TRBJ2-4; D is undetermined. V was clipped by 5 bases and J by 0 bases, with 8 bases between them. This CDR3 has 14 residues. Germline V gene lookup returns CDR1 MDHEN and CDR2 SYDVKM. This CDR3 is CASSPRLAKNIQYF. The CDR3 coding sequence is TGTGCCAGCAGTCCCCGTCTAGCCAAAAACATTCAGTACTTC.

The rearrangement uses TRBV13 and TRBJ2-1, with D unclear. Trimming cost V 6 bases and J 3 bases, with 12 bases left between them. CDR1 is PRHDT and CDR2 is FYEKMQ in the germline V gene (reference sequence). This CDR3 spans 14 amino acids. The CDR3 nucleotides are TGTGCCAGCAGAGCCACCGCGCTCTACAATGAGCAGTTCTTC. Amino acid sequence: CASRATALYNEQFF.

The chain has TRBV2 and TRBJ1-2; 10 nucleotides line up with TRBD1. Germline V gives CDR1 SNHLY, CDR2 FYNNEI. J was trimmed by 5 bases and V by 8 bases; bases with no gene match: 8. The CDR3 consists of 14 residues. The CDR3 is CASPGQGNRYGYTF. For the CDR3, the DNA is TGTGCCAGCCCGGGACAGGGGAATCGGTATGGCTACACCTTC.

CDR3 coding DNA: TGTGCCAGCAGTGAAAATGGGGGAATGGGCGGGGAGCTGTTTTTT. Its translation: CASSENGGMGGELFF. V usage is TRBV6-1 and J usage is TRBJ2-2; D assignment may be TRBD1 or TRBD2 (5 bases each). CDR3 size: 15 residues. The V end lost 2 bases, the J end lost 7 bases, and 14 bases lay between the germline ends. Looked up from germline, CDR1 is MNHNS and CDR2 is SASEGT.

V gene TRBV5-1 combines with J gene TRBJ2-3; D is undetermined. The CDR3 is 12 amino acids. Germline CDR1 and CDR2: SGHRS and YFSETQ. Deletions cut 4 bases from V and 4 bases from J, with 7 bases between. CDR3 sequence reads: CASSRAADTQYF. In DNA, the CDR3 is TGCGCCAGCAGCAGGGCGGCAGATACGCAGTATTTT.

This chain links TRBV7-6 with TRBJ2-7, with a possible D match to TRBD2 (6 bases). Per germline, CDR1 SGHVS and CDR2 FNYEAQ. The CDR3 contains 19 residues. The V end was cut by 5 bases, the J end by 0 bases, with 26 bases between. The CDR3 nucleotides read TGTGCCAGCAGCCCTCGACTTGGGGGGACCATCATGGGCTCCTACGAGCAGTACTTC. Amino acid sequence: CASSPRLGGTIMGSYEQYF.

The chain joins TRBV27 to TRBJ2-2, with D hard to call. CDR1 MNHEY and CDR2 SMNVEV come from the germline V gene (reference sequence). The CDR3 runs 13 residues. Deletions cut 2 bases from V and 4 bases from J, with 5 bases between. The CDR3 coding sequence is TGTGCCAGCAGTTTAACGGCCACCGGGGAGCTGTTTTTT. This gives the protein CASSLTATGELFF.

The genes are TRBV6-4 and TRBJ1-4; D is ambiguous. With 6 bases removed from V and 5 bases from J, the gap between germline ends came to 13 bases. The CDR3 extends over 14 amino acids. Germline V gene lookup returns CDR1 MRHNA and CDR2 SNTAGT. The chain's CDR3 is CASRGSVANEKLFF. CDR3 bases: TGTGCCAGCAGGGGATCCGTTGCCAATGAAAAACTGTTTTTT.

The V and J genes are TRBV18 and TRBJ1-4; 7 nucleotides match TRBD1. Germline CDR1 reads KGHSH; CDR2 reads LQKENI. With 5 bases clipped from V and 5 bases from J, the junction kept 8 bases outside the gene matches. This CDR3 spans 15 amino acids. For the CDR3, the DNA is TGTGCCAGCTCAACCTCGACAGGGATAAATGAAAAACTGTTTTTT. Translating it yields CASSTSTGINEKLFF.

The chain has TRBV25-1 and TRBJ2-3; perhaps TRBD2 as D (5 bases). V was trimmed by 6 bases and J by 6 bases, leaving 10 bases between them. Germline CDR1 and CDR2: MGHDK and SYGVNS. This CDR3 contains 12 residues. The CDR3 nucleotides read TGTGCCAGCAGCGACCCGGGGGATACGCAGTATTTT. As protein: CASSDPGDTQYF.

This clone was seen once. This chain connects TRBV6-1 to TRBJ2-4, with D possibly TRBD1 on 5 matching bases. From germline, CDR1 is MNHNS and CDR2 SASEGT. The V end lost 2 bases, the J end lost 6 bases, and 14 bases lay between the germline ends. The CDR3 loop spans 15 amino acids. The CDR3 bases are TGTGCCAGCAGTGAAAAGGATGGACAAGGAAACATTCAGTACTTC. This codes for CASSEKDGQGNIQYF.

V and J are TRBV15 and TRBJ2-2; D is perhaps TRBD1 (6 bases). The V end lost 0 bases, the J end lost 6 bases, and 23 bases lay between the germline ends. This CDR3 has 19 residues. Germline lookup yields CDR1 LNHNV and CDR2 YYDKDF (reference sequence). The CDR3 coding sequence is TGTGCCACCAGCAGAGATTACAGGGTAAGGAAAAAATGCGCCGGGGAGCTGTTTTTT. Translated: CATSRDYRVRKKCAGELFF.

The chain couples TRBV28 to TRBJ2-7; possibly TRBD2 for D (6 bases). Germline V gives CDR1 MDHEN, CDR2 SYDVKM. The CDR3 sequence is 14 residues long. The V gene lost 2 bases and the J gene lost 3 bases, with 11 bases spanning the gap. The CDR3 region is CASSLVLASYEQYF. As DNA, the CDR3 is TGTGCCAGCAGTTTAGTGCTAGCGAGCTACGAGCAGTACTTC.

The chain employs TRBV3-1 (or the pseudogene TRBV3-2) and TRBJ1-5, with 9 bases identical to TRBD1. The CDR3 length is 16 residues. Per germline, CDR1 LGHDT and CDR2 YNNKEL (reference sequence). With V trimmed by 3 bases and J by 4 bases, 7 bases remained unmatched. CDR3 in amino acids: CASSQTTTGGNQPQHF. DNA of the CDR3: TGTGCCAGCAGCCAGACCACGACAGGGGGGAATCAGCCCCAGCATTTT.

The chain couples TRBV7-2 to TRBJ2-1; TRBD1 is a possible D gene (6 bases). Looked up from germline, CDR1 is SGHTA and CDR2 is FQGNSA. This CDR3 has 15 residues. Trimming removed 6 bases at V and 6 bases at J, with 18 bases between. The CDR3 DNA follows: TGTGCCAGCAGGATTGAAGGGGGTTTCTTCAATGAGCAGTTCTTC. Translated: CASRIEGGFFNEQFF.

V usage is TRBV6-5 and J usage is TRBJ2-3, with D perhaps TRBD2 (5 bases). The germline gives CDR1 MNHEY, CDR2 SVGAGI. V lost 5 bases to trimming and J lost 6 bases, with 15 bases between them. The CDR3 loop spans 14 amino acids. CDR3 bases: TGTGCCAGCAGTCCTGACTGGACTGGGGATACGCAGTATTTT. This encodes CASSPDWTGDTQYF.

V gene TRBV5-1 combines with J gene TRBJ1-2, with D possibly being TRBD1 (5 bases). Germline CDR1 SGHRS, CDR2 YFSETQ. V lost 1 base, J lost 0 bases, and 19 bases lay in between. CDR3 size: 18 residues. The CDR3 coding sequence is TGCGCCAGCAGCTTGATCGGTGGTGCGGGGGTAGCTAACTATGGCTACACCTTC. This sequence encodes CASSLIGGAGVANYGYTF.

The CDR3 DNA reads as TGTGCCAGCAGCCAAGCACTAGCGGGGGGGACCTACGAGCAGTACTTC. The encoded protein is CASSQALAGGTYEQYF. The chain has TRBV3-1 (or the pseudogene TRBV3-2) and TRBJ2-7, with 13 bases that match TRBD2. V lost 1 base, J lost 2 bases, and 2 bases stayed unmatched. The CDR3 is 16 residues long. Germline-derived CDR1 and CDR2 are LGHDT and YNNKEL (reference sequence).

This clone was counted once. The chain uses TRBV7-3 and TRBJ1-1, with TRBD1 identical over 7 bases. The CDR3 has 13 residues. Trimming took 5 bases from V and 4 from J; bases not matched to a gene: 4. CDR1 SGHTA and CDR2 FQGTGA come from the germline V gene. DNA of the CDR3: TGTGCCAGCAGCCTCAACAGGGGCACTGAAGCTTTCTTT. Its protein product is CASSLNRGTEAFF.

This sequence joins TRBV6-5 and TRBJ1-1; unclear D gene. CDR3 size: 16 residues. V lost 4 bases, J lost 0 bases, and 15 bases lay in between. The germline CDR1 and CDR2 sequences are MNHEY and SVGAGI. CDR3 sequence: CASSLGIGIMNTEAFF. The DNA for the CDR3 is TGTGCCAGCAGTTTAGGGATCGGAATAATGAACACTGAAGCTTTCTTT.

The genes are TRBV2 and TRBJ1-1; tentative D call: TRBD1 (6 bases). The CDR3 contains 13 residues. The V end was cut by 7 bases, the J end by 7 bases, with 16 bases between. Germline CDR1 reads SNHLY; CDR2 reads FYNNEI. The CDR3 DNA sequence: TGTGCCAGCAACCTGGGGGGGCCGGGTGAAGCTTTCTTT. Translation gives CASNLGGPGEAFF.

The chain joins TRBV27 to TRBJ2-7, with 7 bases identical to TRBD1. V was pared by 0 bases and J by 3 bases, with 2 bases of the junction left unmatched. CDR3 length equals 14 residues. CDR1 is MNHEY and CDR2 is SMNVEV in the germline V gene (reference sequence). The CDR3 region has the DNA TGTGCCAGCAGTTTATCCCCAGGGGGCTACGAGCAGTACTTC. It encodes CASSLSPGGYEQYF.

This rearrangement joins TRBV7-8 to TRBJ2-5, with 8 bases lining up with TRBD1. The J segment lost 5 bases and the V segment lost 5 bases, leaving 13 bases of the junction unmatched. Germline CDR1 and CDR2: SGHVS and FQNEAQ. This CDR3 comprises 16 residues. The CDR3 nucleotides read TGTGCCAGCAGCCCACGACAGGGGACACCCTCCGAGACCCAGTACTTC. Its translation: CASSPRQGTPSETQYF. Together with reference TRBV7-8 and TRBJ2-5, the CDR3 gives the full variable domain: GAGVSQSPRYKVAKRGQDVALRCDPISGHVSLFWYQQALGQGPEFLTYFQNEAQLDKSGLPSDRFFAERPEGSVSTLKIQRTQQEDSAVYLCASSPRQGTPSETQYFGPGTRLLVL.

The CDR3 loop is CASSLASGTGAGTEAFF. CDR3 coding DNA: TGTGCCAGCAGCTTAGCTTCCGGGACAGGGGCGGGCACTGAAGCTTTCTTT. V is TRBV7-9 and J is TRBJ1-1; TRBD1 agrees at 10 bases. This CDR3 is built from 17 residues. J was trimmed by 4 bases and V by 0 bases; bases with no gene match: 8. Germline V gene data show CDR1 as SEHNR and CDR2 as FQNEAQ (reference sequence).

The chain is built from TRBV4-1 and TRBJ1-1, with 9 bases lining up with TRBD1. The germline V gene encodes CDR1 MGHRA and CDR2 YSYEKL. The CDR3 runs 14 residues. Losses at the gene ends were 4 bases for V and 2 bases for J; bases not matched to a gene: 2. CDR3 sequence reads: CASSRDRANTEAFF. The CDR3 DNA is TGCGCCAGCAGCCGGGACAGGGCTAACACTGAAGCTTTCTTT.

The chain employs TRBV7-2 and TRBJ1-4; D perhaps matches TRBD1 (6 bases). The CDR3 has 18 residues. V gave up 1 base and J gave up 6 bases, with 21 bases separating them. Germline-derived CDR1 and CDR2 are SGHTA and FQGNSA. CDR3: CASSLVGDTYEGYEKLFF. CDR3 in DNA: TGTGCCAGCAGCTTAGTAGGGGACACCTATGAAGGATATGAAAAACTGTTTTTT.